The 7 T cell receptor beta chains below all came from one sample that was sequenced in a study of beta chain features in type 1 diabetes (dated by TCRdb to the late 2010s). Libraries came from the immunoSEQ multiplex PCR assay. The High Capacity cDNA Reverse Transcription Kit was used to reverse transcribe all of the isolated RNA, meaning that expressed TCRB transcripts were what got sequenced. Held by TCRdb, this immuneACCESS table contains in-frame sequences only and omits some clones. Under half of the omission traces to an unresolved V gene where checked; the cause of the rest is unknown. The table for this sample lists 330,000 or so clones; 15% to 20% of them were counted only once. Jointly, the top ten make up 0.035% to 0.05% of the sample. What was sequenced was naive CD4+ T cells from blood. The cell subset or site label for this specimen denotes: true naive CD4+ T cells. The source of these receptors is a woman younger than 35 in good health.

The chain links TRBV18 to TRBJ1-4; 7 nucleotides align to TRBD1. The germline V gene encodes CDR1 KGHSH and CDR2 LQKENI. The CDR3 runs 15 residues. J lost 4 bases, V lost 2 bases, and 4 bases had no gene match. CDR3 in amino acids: CASSPLGQNNEKLFF. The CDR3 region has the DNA TGTGCCAGCTCACCATTGGGACAGAATAATGAAAAACTGTTTTTT. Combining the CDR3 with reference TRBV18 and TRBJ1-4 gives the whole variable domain NAGVMQNPRHLVRRRGQEARLRCSPMKGHSHVYWYRQLPEEGLKFMVYLQKENIIDESGMPKERFSAEFPKEGPSILRIQQVVRGDSAAYFCASSPLGQNNEKLFFGSGTQLSVL.

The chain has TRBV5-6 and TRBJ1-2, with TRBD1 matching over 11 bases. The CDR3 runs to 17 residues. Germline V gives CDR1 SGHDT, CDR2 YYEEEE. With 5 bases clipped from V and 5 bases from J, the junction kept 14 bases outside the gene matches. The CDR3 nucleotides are TGTGCCAGCAGTTCGGCTGGGACAGGGGGTTTGAGGTATGGCTACACCTTC. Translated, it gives CASSSAGTGGLRYGYTF.

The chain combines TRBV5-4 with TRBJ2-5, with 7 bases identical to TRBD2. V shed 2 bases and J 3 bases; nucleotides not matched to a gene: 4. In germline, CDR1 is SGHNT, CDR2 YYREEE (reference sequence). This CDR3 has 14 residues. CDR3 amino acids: CASSFSGTKETQYF. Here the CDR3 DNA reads TGTGCCAGCAGCTTCTCCGGGACTAAAGAGACCCAGTACTTC. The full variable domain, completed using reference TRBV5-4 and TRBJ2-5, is ETGVTQSPTHLIKTRGQQVTLRCSSQSGHNTVSWYQQALGQGPQFIFQYYREEENGRGNFPPRFSGLQFPNYSSELNVNALELDDSALYLCASSFSGTKETQYFGPGTRLLVL.

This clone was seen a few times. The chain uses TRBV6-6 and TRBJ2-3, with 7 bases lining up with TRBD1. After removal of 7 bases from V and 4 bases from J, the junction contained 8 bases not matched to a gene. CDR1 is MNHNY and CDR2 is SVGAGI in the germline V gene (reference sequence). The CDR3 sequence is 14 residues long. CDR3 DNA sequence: TGTGCCAGCACCTACAGACAGGGCTCAGATACGCAGTATTTT. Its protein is CASTYRQGSDTQYF.

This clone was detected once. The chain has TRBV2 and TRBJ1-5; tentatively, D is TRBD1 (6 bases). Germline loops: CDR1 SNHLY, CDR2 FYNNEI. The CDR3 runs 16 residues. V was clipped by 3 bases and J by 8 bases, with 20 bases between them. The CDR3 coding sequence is TGTGCCAGCAGTGATCTACACAGGGCCGCGGGCAAGCCCCAGCATTTT. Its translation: CASSDLHRAAGKPQHF.

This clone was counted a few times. CDR3 coding DNA: TGTGCCTGGAAATCCCAACGGTACCAAAGCAATGAGCAGTTCTTC. Translating it yields CAWKSQRYQSNEQFF. J is TRBJ2-1 and V is TRBV30; D unclear. This CDR3 comprises 15 residues. Germline CDR1 reads GTSNPN; CDR2 reads SVGIG (reference sequence). V lost 4 bases and J 6 bases, leaving 19 bases between the germline ends.

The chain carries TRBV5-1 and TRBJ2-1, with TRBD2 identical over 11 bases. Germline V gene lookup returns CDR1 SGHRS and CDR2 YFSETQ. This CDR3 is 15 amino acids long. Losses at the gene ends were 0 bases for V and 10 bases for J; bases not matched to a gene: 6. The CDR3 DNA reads TGCGCCAGCAGCTTGGCCCCACTAGCGGGAGTAGAGCAGTTCTTC. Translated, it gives CASSLAPLAGVEQFF.